This TCR beta chain is from a study of shared clonotypes between healthy human individuals. Study-wide background: Three CD4 naive, three CD4 memory, two CD8 naive and one CD8 memory plate were used per donor.

This clone appeared once. Sorted-subset replicate PCR reactions contained roughly 200 ng DNA, corresponding to about 30,000 T cell genomes. Libraries were prepared by immunoSEQ multiplex PCR; TCRdb keeps only in-frame clonotypes and omits some of them. The data show approximately 640,000 clones, with 72% seen just once and roughly 1.8% held by the top ten. The sample taken for sequencing was memory CD4+ T cells sorted from blood. Subset given: CD45RA-negative fraction. The source is a woman younger than 45 in good health.

CDR3 nucleotide sequence: TGTGCCAGTAGTATACACGGGTCTAAATACAATGAGCAGTTCTTC. Translating gives CASSIHGSKYNEQFF. This chain joins TRBV19 and TRBJ2-1, with D unclear. Germline V gene data show CDR1 as LNHDA and CDR2 as SQIVND (reference sequence). The germline V and J ends were trimmed by 2 bases and 4 bases, with 12 bases remaining between them. The CDR3 sequence is 15 residues long.